This TCR beta chain was sequenced for a study of cytomegalovirus exposure and HLA in healthy donors. In the study overall: Among the approximately 400 genotyped donors, over 70% were placed in the Caucasian-associated ancestry cluster.

Study-level findings and limits: Published work reported that the classifier diagnosed cytomegalovirus status with high specificity and sensitivity.

With regard to this clone: Its specificity is unknown.

60 Vbeta and 13 Jbeta primers were used in PCR. Clones were sequenced by immunoSEQ multiplex PCR, and TCRdb holds only the in-frame ones, with some missing. The profile shows 150,000 to 200,000 clones, approximately 72% of them singletons. The germline V gene has CDR1 LNHDA and CDR2 SQIVND (reference sequence). The CDR3 covers 15 residues. V gave up 1 base and J gave up 1 base; unmatched junction bases: 2. The TCR was taken from a female donor in good health and CMV-seronegative. The rearrangement joins TRBV19 to TRBJ2-5, with 8 bases identical to TRBD2. The sequencing sample was made of PBMCs. The CDR3 loop is CASSIAGGPQETQYF. In nucleotides, the CDR3 is TGTGCCAGTAGTATAGCGGGGGGGCCCCAAGAGACCCAGTACTTC.